The rows below give T cell receptor beta chains drawn from one sample of a study of regulatory T cells in long-lasting Graves disease. In TCRdb, the multiplex PCR reads were re-called with MiXCR into one record per CDR3 protein. The table lists about 340,000 distinct CDR3 sequences, less than 20% of them singletons. The sequencing used peripheral blood mononuclear cells (PBMCs), collected when the disease was refractory, from a patient treated with antithyroid drugs. These receptors were obtained from a female donor with Graves disease. Both conserved end residues are part of each CDR3. A D gene is named only where the DNA matches it firmly. The listing skips clone size in some rows; elsewhere it reads once, few, many or a size class.

V gene	J gene	D gene	clone size	CDR3 DNA	CDR3 protein
TRBV27	TRBJ1-2	TRBD1	-	TGTGCCAGCAGTTCACGACAGGGGCTCGATGGCTACACCTTC	CASSSRQGLDGYTF
TRBV12-3/TRBV12-4	TRBJ1-1	-	-	TGTGCCAGCAGCCCCTCGGTAATCACTGAAGCTTTCTTT	CASSPSVITEAFF
TRBV6-1	TRBJ1-5	-	few	TGTGCCAGCAGCCAAGAGGGGCGGACCCAGCATTTT	CASSQEGRTQHF
TRBV7-9	TRBJ1-1	-	-	TGTGCCAGCAGCTCACCGGGACCCAACACTGAAGCTTTCTTT	CASSSPGPNTEAFF
TRBV18	TRBJ1-2	-	-	TGTGCCAGCTCACCAGGGGCAGGCTATGGCTACACCTTC	CASSPGAGYGYTF
TRBV4-3	TRBJ1-2	-	few	TGCGCCAGCAGCCAAGATCCAGGGGAAAACTATGGCTACACCTTC	CASSQDPGENYGYTF
TRBV19	TRBJ1-2	-	many	TGTGCCAGTACCTGGAGCAGTAGGGGTGGCAACTATGGCTACACCTTC	CASTWSSRGGNYGYTF
TRBV7-8	TRBJ2-7	-	many	TGTGCCAGCAGCTTATCCCCGGGCTCCTACGAGCAGTACTTC	CASSLSPGSYEQYF
TRBV7-3	TRBJ1-2	-	-	TGTGCCAGCAGCTTAGGACCCTGGGGAAACTATGGCTACACCTTC	CASSLGPWGNYGYTF
TRBV11-3	TRBJ2-6	-	many	TGTGCCAGCAGCAGGGGTTCTGGGGCCAACGTCCTGACTTTC	CASSRGSGANVLTF
TRBV29-1	TRBJ2-5	TRBD2	many	TGCAGCGTTCCGGGACTAGACCAAGAGACCCAGTACTTC	CSVPGLDQETQYF
TRBV3-1	TRBJ1-6	-	many	TGTGCCAGCAGTCGTAATTCACCCCTCCACTTT	CASSRNSPLHF
TRBV4-1	TRBJ1-5	TRBD1	-	TGCGCCAGCAGCCGAGGACAGGGGGGACAGCCCCAGCATTTT	CASSRGQGGQPQHF
TRBV7-2	TRBJ2-5	TRBD2	many	TGTGCCAGCAGCTTAGGGCTAGCGGGGGGGCCTTGGTACTTC	CASSLGLAGGPWYF
TRBV11-1	TRBJ2-7	TRBD1	many	TGTGCCAGCAGCTGGACAGGGGGTAGCTCCTACGAGCAGTACTTC	CASSWTGGSSYEQYF
TRBV12-3/TRBV12-4	TRBJ1-1	-	-	TGTGCCAGCACCCGGAGGGGGGGCTCTAACACTGAAGCTTTCTTT	CASTRRGGSNTEAFF
TRBV28	TRBJ2-7	TRBD1	many	TGTGCCAGCAGCCTGATACCGGGACAGGGAAACCCTTACGAGCAGTACTTC	CASSLIPGQGNPYEQYF
TRBV7-2	TRBJ2-7	-	many	TGTGCCAGCAGCTTAGGTCCCGTTACCGAGCAGTACTTC	CASSLGPVTEQYF
TRBV2	TRBJ1-6	TRBD1	-	TGTGCCAGCAGGGGGGGACAGGGGAATTCACCCCTCCACTTT	CASRGGQGNSPLHF
TRBV7-9	TRBJ2-7	TRBD1	many	TGTGCCAGCAGCACTGGGACAGGGGGAAGGTACGAGCAGTACTTC	CASSTGTGGRYEQYF
TRBV4-3	TRBJ2-5	TRBD2	-	TGCGCCAGCAGCAAACCGGGACTAGCGCTCCAAGAGACCCAGTACTTC	CASSKPGLALQETQYF
TRBV11-2	TRBJ1-1	TRBD1	-	TGTGCCAGCAGCTTAGGGTTGGGAGGGGGCGTGATTGAAGCTTTCTTT	CASSLGLGGGVIEAFF
TRBV29-1	TRBJ1-1	-	many	TGCAGCGTTGCGGGGACTGAAGCTTTCTTT	CSVAGTEAFF
TRBV6-1	TRBJ2-5	-	many	TGTGCCAGCCGGGCGGGGGAGACCCAGTACTTC	CASRAGETQYF
TRBV29-1	TRBJ1-2	-	many	TGCAGCGTTGCGACAGGTCCCAACTATGGCTACACCTTC	CSVATGPNYGYTF
TRBV20-1	TRBJ1-4	-	few	TGCAGTGCTAGAACGGGACGGATTAATGAAAAACTGTTTTTT	CSARTGRINEKLFF
TRBV7-2	TRBJ1-2	-	many	TGTGCCAGCAGGACTACAGCGGGCTATGGCTACACCTTC	CASRTTAGYGYTF
TRBV11-2	TRBJ2-1	TRBD1	once	TGTGCCAGCAGCGCCGGGACAGGGTTCAATGAGCAGTTCTTC	CASSAGTGFNEQFF
TRBV30	TRBJ1-1	-	few	TGTGCCTGGAGTCCGTTTGGGCGAGACACTGAAGCTTTCTTT	CAWSPFGRDTEAFF
TRBV28	TRBJ2-7	-	many	TGTGCCAGCAGTTTAGAGGGGGAGCTCTACGAGCAGTACTTC	CASSLEGELYEQYF
TRBV27	TRBJ2-7	TRBD2	few	TGTGCCAGCAGCCGCCTCGGGACGGGAGGGATCGAGCAGTACTTC	CASSRLGTGGIEQYF
TRBV20-1	TRBJ2-2	TRBD2	-	TGCAGTGCCGCCGCTAGCGGGAGGGCCGGGGAGCTGTTTTTT	CSAAASGRAGELFF
TRBV7-9	TRBJ2-1	-	once	TGTGCCAGCAGCTTTGGGGCGGGGCCCTACAATGAGCAGTTCTTC	CASSFGAGPYNEQFF
TRBV7-3	TRBJ1-1	-	many	TGTGCCAGCAGCTCAACGGGGTCCGGCTTCACTGAAGCTTTCTTT	CASSSTGSGFTEAFF
TRBV12-3/TRBV12-4	TRBJ1-2	-	many	TGTGCCAGCAGTTTAGCGGGTTCTCTCTATGGCTACACCTTC	CASSLAGSLYGYTF
TRBV9	TRBJ2-1	-	-	TGTGCCAGCAGCCCGCGGGCTAGCGACTCCAATGAGCAGTTCTTC	CASSPRASDSNEQFF
TRBV12-3/TRBV12-4	TRBJ1-6	-	many	TGTGCCAGCAGAAAGGACCGGGCCATTAATTCACCCCTCCACTTT	CASRKDRAINSPLHF
TRBV20-1	TRBJ1-2	TRBD1	many	TGCAGTGCTACCGGACAGGCCTTACCCTATGGCTACACCTTC	CSATGQALPYGYTF
TRBV3-1	TRBJ2-7	-	many	TGTGCCAGCAGCCAGGTGGAGTACGAGCAGTACTTC	CASSQVEYEQYF
TRBV6-2/TRBV6-3	TRBJ2-1	-	-	TGTGCCAGCACCCTGGTACCCTACGGTCGGAGCTCCTACAATGAGCAGTTCTTC	CASTLVPYGRSSYNEQFF
TRBV7-2	TRBJ2-2	-	many	TGTGCCAGCAGCCGGATCTGGGACACCAACACCGGGGAGCTGTTTTTT	CASSRIWDTNTGELFF
TRBV7-2	TRBJ1-5	-	-	TGTGCCAGCAGCCTGGGGGGGAATTGGGGCAATCAGCCCCAGCATTTT	CASSLGGNWGNQPQHF
TRBV11-2	TRBJ2-7	-	many	TGTGCCAGCAGCTTAGTTGTGGACTCCGACTACGAGCAGTACTTC	CASSLVVDSDYEQYF
TRBV11-3	TRBJ2-7	-	-	TGTGCCAGCAGCTTCTATGGCGAGCAGTACTTC	CASSFYGEQYF
TRBV7-9	TRBJ2-5	-	few	TGTGCCAGCAGCGATCCCGGGACACCGTACCAAGAGACCCAGTACTTC	CASSDPGTPYQETQYF
TRBV19	TRBJ2-5	TRBD2	-	TGTGCCACTTCATCAAATCGCCTAGCGGGGGCCCAAGAGACCCAGTACTTC	CATSSNRLAGAQETQYF
TRBV7-8	TRBJ1-5	-	few	TGTGCCAGCAGCTCGGGAACAGGGCGACTCAATCAGCCCCAGCATTTT	CASSSGTGRLNQPQHF
TRBV2	TRBJ1-1	TRBD1	many	TGTGCCAGCAGTCCCCGGACAGGGATGAACACTGAAGCTTTCTTT	CASSPRTGMNTEAFF
TRBV11-2	TRBJ1-4	TRBD1	-	TGTGCCAGTAGGACAGGCGGGGAAAAACTGTTTTTT	CASRTGGEKLFF
TRBV11-3	TRBJ1-2	-	many	TGTGCCAGCAGCTTAGATCGGGTTGGCTACACCTTC	CASSLDRVGYTF
TRBV5-1	TRBJ1-1	TRBD1	-	TGCGCCAGCAGCGTGACAGGGAACACTAAAGCTTTCTTT	CASSVTGNTKAFF
TRBV18	TRBJ1-3	-	-	TGTGCCAGCGCCGCCAACGGACAATCAAACACCATATATTTT	CASAANGQSNTIYF